This is a list of T cell receptor beta chains from one sample in a study of immune evolution from preneoplasia to lung adenocarcinoma. Repertoires were generated with immunoSEQ multiplex PCR, while TCRdb's copy carries only in-frame clones and drops some. This sample has about 40,000 clones, with roughly 71% found just once. The sample comprised FFPE invasive lung adenocarcinoma tissue. These receptors all stem from a person between 60 and 70 years old with lung adenocarcinoma. Each CDR3 is given with its conserved first and last residue. D genes are given only for firm matches. The listing skips clone size in some rows; elsewhere it reads once, few, many or a size class.

>NA|TRBJ2-7|TRBV7-9|NA
TGTGCCAGCAGCCCGGGGAACTACGAGCAGTACTTC
CASSPGNYEQYF
>NA|TRBJ2-3|TRBV2|NA
TGTGCCAGCAGTGAAGCCGCAGGGTATGGGAACACAGATACGCAGTATTTT
CASSEAAGYGNTDTQYF
>NA|TRBJ2-2|TRBV18|NA
TGTGCCAGCTGTTACGACGGGACTCCCAAGGGCGGGGAGCTGTTTTTT
CASCYDGTPKGGELFF
>NA|TRBJ2-5|TRBV25-1|TRBD1
TGTGCCAGCAGACCCGGACAGGGGGAGACCCAGTACTTC
CASRPGQGETQYF
>once|TRBJ1-2|TRBV14|NA
TGTGCCAGCAGCCAAGATACAGGGAATCCCTATGGCTACACCTTC
CASSQDTGNPYGYTF
>NA|TRBJ2-2|TRBV30|TRBD2
TGTGCCTGGAGTATTAAGCGGGAGCCGTTTTGGAACACCGGGGAGCTGTTTTTT
CAWSIKREPFWNTGELFF
>NA|TRBJ2-2|TRBV29-1|NA
TGCAGCGTTGACGCGCTTAACACCGGGGAGCTGTTTTTT
CSVDALNTGELFF
>NA|TRBJ2-1|TRBV29-1|NA
TGCAGCGTGTCTCCCGGGGTCTCCTACAATGAGCAGTTCTTC
CSVSPGVSYNEQFF
>few|TRBJ1-4|TRBV5-6|TRBD1
TGTGCCAGCCATAGACAGGGATATTCGAAAGGAGAAAAACTGTTTTTT
CASHRQGYSKGEKLFF
>large|TRBJ2-3|TRBV18|NA
TGTGCCAGCTCCCGCGTCGGGAGCACAGATACGCAGTATTTT
CASSRVGSTDTQYF
>NA|TRBJ1-3|TRBV18|TRBD1
TGTGCCAGCTCGTGGGACAGAGGAAACACCATATATTTT
CASSWDRGNTIYF
>once|TRBJ2-4|TRBV14|NA
TGTGCCAGCAGCCAAAGGAGCGGCCTAGCCAAAAACATTCAGTACTTC
CASSQRSGLAKNIQYF
>NA|TRBJ2-2|TRBV19|TRBD1
TGTGCCACCCAGACCGGGACAGGGAGGACCGGGGAGCTGTTTTTT
CATQTGTGRTGELFF